This T cell receptor (beta chain) stems from a study of shared T cell receptors in the human thymus. The CDR3 is 12 amino acids. CDR1 SGHKS and CDR2 YYEKEE come from the germline V gene (reference sequence). Trimming cost V 3 bases and J 9 bases, with 10 bases left between them. The protocol was immunoSEQ multiplex PCR, while the TCRdb copy is restricted to in-frame clones and leaves out a portion. The sample has 630,000 or so clones; 80% to 90% are singletons. The data were also submitted as part of a second study, on human thymus T cells. That investigation notes: Usage of V and J genes appeared biased in thymic and blood repertoires. Among unrelated individuals, related research reported thymic repertoires that overlapped highly.

Specimen: thymocytes. This receptor was taken from a boy under three years old with a congenital heart defect. The rearrangement joins TRBV5-5 to TRBJ1-5, with TRBD1 as a possible D gene (5 bases). CDR3 in DNA: TGTGCCAGCAGCTACGCGGGGGGGCCCCAGCATTTT. Its protein product is CASSYAGGPQHF.